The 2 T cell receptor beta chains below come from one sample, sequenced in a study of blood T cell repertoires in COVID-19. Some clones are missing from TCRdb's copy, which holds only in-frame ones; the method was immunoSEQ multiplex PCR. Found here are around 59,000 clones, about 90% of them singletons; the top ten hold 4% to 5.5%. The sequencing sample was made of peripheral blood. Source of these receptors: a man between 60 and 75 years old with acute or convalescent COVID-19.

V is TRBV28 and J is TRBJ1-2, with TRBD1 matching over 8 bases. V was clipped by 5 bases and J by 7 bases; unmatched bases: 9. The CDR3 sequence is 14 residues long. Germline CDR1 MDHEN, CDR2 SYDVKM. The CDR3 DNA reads TGTGCCAGCAGTCCAGGACAGGGTTATGGTGGCTACACCTTC. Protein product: CASSPGQGYGGYTF.

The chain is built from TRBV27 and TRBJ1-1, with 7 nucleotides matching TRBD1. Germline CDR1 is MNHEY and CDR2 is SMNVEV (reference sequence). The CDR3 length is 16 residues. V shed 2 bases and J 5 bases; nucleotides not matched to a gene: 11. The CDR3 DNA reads TGTGCCAGCAGTTTACGCCGACAGGGTTGGGCTACTGAAGCTTTCTTT. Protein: CASSLRRQGWATEAFF.